A selection of T cell receptor beta chains follows, all from one sample in a study of shared clonotypes between healthy human individuals. TCRdb keeps only in-frame clones here, not all; method: immunoSEQ multiplex PCR. The sample includes approximately 600,000 clones, about 95% seen only once; the top ten take 0.11%. The sample taken for sequencing was naive CD8+ T cells sorted from blood. Receptors were obtained from a woman in her thirties in good health. Each CDR3 is given with its conserved first and last residue. A D gene is named only where the DNA matches it firmly. Expanded clones get a size class; other rows say once, few or many, or leave the size out.

V gene	D gene	clone size	J gene	CDR3 protein	CDR3 DNA
TRBV4-1	NA	once	TRBJ1-2	CASSQEQGRYYGYTF	TGCGCCAGCAGCCAAGAGCAGGGGCGTTACTATGGCTACACCTTC
TRBV2	TRBD1	NA	TRBJ1-5	CASSGGTVHSNQPQHF	TGTGCCAGCAGTGGAGGGACAGTTCATAGCAATCAGCCCCAGCATTTT
TRBV2	TRBD1	NA	TRBJ1-5	CASSGTGTFQPQHF	TGTGCCAGCAGTGGGACAGGGACGTTTCAGCCCCAGCATTTT
TRBV18	TRBD1	NA	TRBJ2-7	CASSHRDRNYEQYF	TGTGCCAGCTCACACCGGGACAGGAACTACGAGCAGTACTTC
TRBV4-1	NA	NA	TRBJ2-7	CASSQGTSPGYEQYF	TGCGCCAGCAGCCAAGGTACCTCCCCGGGGTACGAGCAGTACTTC
TRBV6-1	NA	NA	TRBJ2-7	CASGGSEQYF	TGTGCCTCGGGGGGCTCGGAGCAGTACTTC
TRBV4-2	TRBD2	NA	TRBJ2-3	CASSQLAGDTDTQYF	TGTGCCAGCAGCCAACTAGCGGGAGACACAGATACGCAGTATTTT
TRBV27	NA	NA	TRBJ2-7	CASSLLPPAGFSYEQYF	TGTGCCAGCAGTTTATTGCCCCCCGCAGGCTTCTCCTACGAGCAGTACTTC
TRBV9	TRBD2	NA	TRBJ2-2	CASSVEDLAGTGELFF	TGTGCCAGCAGCGTAGAGGACCTAGCGGGCACCGGGGAGCTGTTTTTT
TRBV19	NA	NA	TRBJ2-1	CASSTRDVGRNEQFF	TGTGCCAGTAGTACTAGGGACGTGGGGAGGAATGAGCAGTTCTTC
TRBV27	TRBD1	NA	TRBJ2-7	CASSLWARGLEQYF	TGTGCCAGCAGTTTATGGGCCAGGGGGCTCGAGCAGTACTTC
TRBV27	TRBD1	NA	TRBJ1-2	CASNNGQGVSGYTF	TGTGCCAGCAATAACGGACAGGGAGTAAGCGGCTACACCTTC
TRBV10-2	TRBD2	NA	TRBJ2-7	CASSQLAGLYEQYF	TGCGCCAGCAGTCAGCTAGCGGGGCTCTACGAGCAGTACTTC
TRBV27	NA	once	TRBJ2-7	CASSPVSLATYEQYF	TGTGCCAGCAGCCCCGTTTCCCTCGCAACCTACGAGCAGTACTTC
TRBV28	NA	NA	TRBJ1-1	CASSLGRAEAFF	TGTGCCAGCAGTTTGGGGCGAGCTGAAGCTTTCTTT
TRBV27	TRBD2	NA	TRBJ2-1	CASSFAGGSNEQFF	TGTGCCAGCAGTTTTGCGGGAGGGTCCAATGAGCAGTTCTTC
TRBV7-8	TRBD1	NA	TRBJ1-2	CASSPSTGANYGYTF	TGTGCCAGCAGCCCCTCGACAGGGGCTAACTATGGCTACACCTTC
TRBV4-2	NA	NA	TRBJ2-3	CASSQGPDTQYF	TGTGCCAGCAGCCAAGGCCCAGATACGCAGTATTTT
TRBV27	NA	NA	TRBJ1-3	CASSFAGPGNTIYF	TGTGCCAGCAGTTTTGCAGGGCCTGGAAACACCATATATTTT
TRBV5-4	NA	NA	TRBJ2-1	CASSSWDSHYNEQFF	TGTGCCAGCAGCTCCTGGGACTCTCATTACAATGAGCAGTTCTTC
TRBV9	TRBD2	NA	TRBJ2-1	CASSVSGLAAYNEQFF	TGTGCCAGCAGCGTATCGGGACTAGCGGCCTACAATGAGCAGTTCTTC
TRBV6-1	TRBD2	NA	TRBJ2-7	CASSSLAGELYEQYF	TGTGCCAGCAGTTCGCTAGCGGGAGAACTCTACGAGCAGTACTTC
TRBV7-9	NA	NA	TRBJ2-7	CASSRAESSYEQYF	TGTGCCAGCAGCAGGGCGGAGAGCTCCTACGAGCAGTACTTC
TRBV4-1	NA	NA	TRBJ2-1	CASSPRISYNEQFF	TGCGCCAGCAGCCCGCGGATCTCCTACAATGAGCAGTTCTTC
TRBV19	NA	NA	TRBJ1-1	CASSIGGAEAFF	TGTGCCAGTAGTATAGGAGGGGCTGAAGCTTTCTTT
TRBV19	NA	NA	TRBJ1-2	CASSIDLEGLCYTF	TGTGCCAGTAGTATAGATCTCGAGGGCCTCTGCTACACCTTC
TRBV9	NA	NA	TRBJ2-1	CASSREPPYNEQFF	TGTGCCAGCTCCCGAGAACCCCCCTACAATGAGCAGTTCTTC
TRBV20-1	NA	NA	TRBJ2-3	CSGWDTQYF	TGCAGTGGGTGGGATACGCAGTATTTT
TRBV6-5	NA	NA	TRBJ1-1	CASSPLNTEAFF	TGTGCCAGCAGTCCCCTGAACACTGAAGCTTTCTTT
TRBV28	NA	NA	TRBJ2-7	CASSGVPEASYEQYF	TGTGCCAGCAGCGGAGTCCCGGAGGCTTCCTACGAGCAGTACTTC
TRBV5-1	NA	NA	TRBJ2-1	CASSFRDSKYNEQFF	TGCGCCAGCAGCTTCCGGGACTCCAAATACAATGAGCAGTTCTTC
TRBV7-9	TRBD2	NA	TRBJ2-7	CASSSPKAGGREEQYF	TGTGCCAGCAGCTCCCCTAAAGCGGGAGGGCGGGAAGAGCAGTACTTC
TRBV15	NA	NA	TRBJ2-7	CATSMLDSYEQYF	TGTGCCACCAGCATGTTGGACTCTTACGAGCAGTACTTC
TRBV4-1	NA	NA	TRBJ2-1	CASSPIGMGTEQFF	TGCGCCAGCAGCCCCATAGGAATGGGAACGGAGCAGTTCTTC
TRBV7-9	TRBD1	NA	TRBJ2-4	CASSLGQGGKNIQYF	TGTGCCAGCAGCTTAGGACAGGGTGGCAAAAACATTCAGTACTTC
TRBV2	NA	NA	TRBJ1-5	CASSQYSNQPQHF	TGTGCCAGCAGCCAATATAGCAATCAGCCCCAGCATTTT
TRBV19	NA	NA	TRBJ1-1	CASRQGWGTEAFF	TGTGCCAGTCGCCAGGGGTGGGGCACTGAAGCTTTCTTT
TRBV5-6	NA	NA	TRBJ2-7	CASSLYRSYEQYF	TGTGCCAGCAGCTTGTATAGAAGTTACGAGCAGTACTTC
TRBV9	TRBD2	NA	TRBJ2-7	CASSSGRAGVGLEQYF	TGTGCCAGCTCTAGCGGGAGGGCCGGGGTCGGTTTGGAGCAGTACTTC
TRBV5-6	NA	few	TRBJ1-1	CASSATGTGNTEAFF	TGTGCCAGCAGCGCAACCGGGACGGGGAACACTGAAGCTTTCTTT
TRBV13	NA	NA	TRBJ2-7	CASSSRLTPYEQYF	TGTGCCAGCAGCTCCCGACTGACTCCCTACGAGCAGTACTTC
TRBV11-2	TRBD1	NA	TRBJ2-1	CASSSSGQGDQSSYNEQFF	TGTGCCAGCAGTTCATCGGGACAGGGCGATCAGAGCTCCTACAATGAGCAGTTCTTC
TRBV7-9	NA	NA	TRBJ1-2	CASSLSDSGYTF	TGTGCCAGCAGCTTGAGCGACTCTGGCTACACCTTC
TRBV7-9	TRBD2	NA	TRBJ2-7	CASSLVETSEYEQYF	TGTGCCAGCAGCTTAGTTGAGACTAGCGAGTACGAGCAGTACTTC
TRBV7-9	NA	NA	TRBJ2-1	CASSSRVGEVVFF	TGTGCCAGCAGCTCCAGGGTGGGAGAGGTTGTATTCTTC
TRBV7-9	NA	few	TRBJ1-2	CASSLVGVDYGYTF	TGTGCCAGCAGCTTAGTCGGGGTTGACTATGGCTACACCTTC
TRBV20-1	NA	once	TRBJ1-2	CSADNYGYTF	TGCAGTGCCGATAACTATGGCTACACCTTC
TRBV4-1	NA	NA	TRBJ1-4	CASSPHRDVNEKLFF	TGCGCCAGCAGCCCCCACCGGGACGTCAATGAAAAACTGTTTTTT
TRBV6-5	NA	NA	TRBJ1-1	CASSQTLHTEAFF	TGTGCCAGCAGTCAGACATTGCACACTGAAGCTTTCTTT
TRBV25-1	TRBD1	NA	TRBJ1-4	CASSGLRTGEKLFF	TGTGCCAGCAGTGGACTTAGGACAGGAGAAAAACTGTTTTTT
TRBV28	NA	NA	TRBJ2-2	CASSLDAGELFF	TGTGCCAGCAGTTTAGACGCCGGGGAGCTGTTTTTT
TRBV4-1	NA	once	TRBJ2-7	CASSQDWVAGLYEQYF	TGCGCCAGCAGCCAAGATTGGGTAGCTGGCCTCTACGAGCAGTACTTC
TRBV25-1	NA	NA	TRBJ1-1	CASSLGVGTEAFF	TGTGCCAGCAGTTTAGGGGTAGGGACTGAAGCTTTCTTT
TRBV7-9	TRBD1	NA	TRBJ1-2	CASSFLNPRDSTYGYTF	TGTGCCAGCAGCTTCCTCAATCCCCGGGACAGTACATATGGCTACACCTTC
TRBV27	NA	once	TRBJ2-1	CASSLTGVSYNEQFF	TGTGCCAGCAGTTTAACGGGAGTCTCCTACAATGAGCAGTTCTTC